This TCR beta chain stems from a study of cytomegalovirus exposure and HLA in healthy donors. Germline V gives CDR1 MDHEN, CDR2 SYDVKM. The V gene end was trimmed by 4 bases and the J gene end by 6 bases; junction bases not matched to a gene: 7. The length of the CDR3 is 15 residues. Assay used: immunoSEQ multiplex PCR; TCRdb lists only in-frame clones, some missing. The table lists some 170,000 clones, roughly 84% of them singletons, with roughly a tenth in the top ten. The clonotype comes from a man aged 30 to 39 in good health and CMV-seropositive. The rearrangement uses TRBV28 and TRBJ2-7; 12 nucleotides align to TRBD2. Sequences were obtained from PBMCs. Written as DNA, the CDR3 is TGTGCCAGCAGTTCCTGGCTAGCGGGGGGGCCCGAGCAGTACTTC. The encoded protein is CASSSWLAGGPEQYF.